Each of the 25 T cell receptor beta chains below was sequenced from the same sample in a study of cytomegalovirus exposure and HLA in healthy donors. The PCR contained 60 Vbeta and 13 Jbeta primers. Sequencing was performed with immunoSEQ multiplex PCR; in TCRdb, only in-frame clones are kept and a portion is missing. The repertoire has just over 200,000 clones, 65% to 85% of them found once; the top ten carry around 1.7%. The specimen was PBMCs. The receptors derive from a man in his forties or fifties in good health and CMV-seronegative.

This chain uses TRBV11-1 with TRBJ1-2; D gene unclear. This CDR3 spans 12 amino acids. The V end lost 5 bases, the J end lost 5 bases, and 9 bases lay between the germline ends. Germline lookup yields CDR1 SGHAT and CDR2 FQDESV (reference sequence). CDR3 in amino acids: CASSPSGYGYTF. CDR3 coding DNA: TGTGCCAGCAGCCCCTCGGGGTATGGCTACACCTTC.

This clone was seen a few times. V usage is TRBV9 and J usage is TRBJ2-7; the D gene is possibly TRBD2 (5 bases). Trimming shortened V by 0 bases and J by 3 bases, and 13 bases separated the two germline ends. CDR3 length: 15 residues. Germline CDR1 SGDLS, CDR2 YYNGEE. The chain's CDR3 is CASSVEGNSGYEQYF. Here the CDR3 DNA reads TGTGCCAGCAGCGTAGAGGGCAACAGCGGCTACGAGCAGTACTTC.

The V call is TRBV5-1, the J call TRBJ2-5, with D possibly being TRBD2 (6 bases). V was pared by 5 bases and J by 5 bases, with 13 bases between. The CDR3 has 13 amino acids. CDR1 and CDR2 from the germline V gene are SGHRS and YFSETQ. The CDR3 here is CASRVAAMETQYF. Here the CDR3 DNA reads TGCGCCAGCAGAGTAGCGGCAATGGAGACCCAGTACTTC.

In its sample, this clone was seen a few times. In DNA, the CDR3 is TGTGCCAGCAGCTTGGGACAGGGTAGCAATCAGCCCCAGCATTTT. Amino acid sequence: CASSLGQGSNQPQHF. The genes are TRBV6-5 and TRBJ1-5; 9 bases agree with TRBD1. This CDR3 is built from 15 residues. The V segment lost 6 bases and the J segment 0 bases; nucleotides outside the gene matches: 3. Germline V lookup: CDR1 MNHEY, CDR2 SVGAGI.

Only one count was recorded for this clone. CDR3 sequence: CASTPGQGTNEQFF. The CDR3, as DNA: TGCGCCAGCACACCGGGACAGGGGACGAATGAGCAGTTCTTC. V usage is TRBV4-1 and J usage is TRBJ2-1, with 10 bases matching TRBD1. The V and J ends lost 7 bases and 7 bases, in that order; junction bases with no gene match: 7. CDR3 length: 14 residues. In germline, CDR1 is MGHRA, CDR2 YSYEKL.

The chain carries TRBV5-1 and TRBJ2-4; 8 nucleotides line up with TRBD1. The germline gives CDR1 SGHRS, CDR2 YFSETQ. Trimming at V came to 4 bases and at J to 0 bases, leaving 15 bases not matched to a gene. The length of the CDR3 is 19 residues. This CDR3 is CASSEDRVRENSAKNIQYF. In DNA form, the CDR3 reads TGCGCCAGCAGCGAGGACAGGGTTCGGGAAAATTCAGCCAAAAACATTCAGTACTTC.

This chain connects TRBV6-1 to TRBJ2-7, with unresolved D. Trimming removed 2 bases from V and 9 bases from J, with 8 bases in between. This CDR3 contains 11 residues. Germline V gene data show CDR1 as MNHNS and CDR2 as SASEGT. CDR3 DNA: TGTGCCAGCAGTGAATGGGCCAGGCAGTACTTC. This sequence encodes CASSEWARQYF.

The rearrangement links TRBV7-3 to TRBJ2-3, with 11 bases fitting TRBD2. Germline V gene data show CDR1 as SGHTA and CDR2 as FQGTGA. There are 20 residues in the CDR3. After removal of 1 base from V and 8 bases from J, the junction contained 20 bases not matched to a gene. The CDR3 DNA is TGTGCCAGCAGCTTAATAAACCCAACTAGCGGGAGTCTCCCAGCGGGTACGCAGTATTTT. It yields the protein CASSLINPTSGSLPAGTQYF. Full variable domain (rest looked up from reference TRBV7-3 and TRBJ2-3): GAGVSQTPSNKVTEKGKYVELRCDPISGHTALYWYRQSLGQGPEFLIYFQGTGAADDSGLPNDRFFAVRPEGSVSTLKIQRTERGDSAVYLCASSLINPTSGSLPAGTQYFGPGTRLTVL.

The gene calls are TRBV29-1 and TRBJ1-1; the match to TRBD1 covers 7 bases. The CDR3 runs to 13 residues. Germline V gene sequence: CDR1 SQVTM, CDR2 ANQGSEA. J gave up 5 bases and V 1 base, and 4 bases lay outside the gene matches. This chain's CDR3 is CSVEGAGGTEAFF. DNA for the CDR3: TGCAGCGTTGAAGGGGCAGGGGGGACTGAAGCTTTCTTT.

The chain recombines TRBV7-9 with TRBJ2-2, with unresolved D. Germline lookup yields CDR1 SEHNR and CDR2 FQNEAQ (reference sequence). V lost 5 bases and J 2 bases, leaving 12 bases between the germline ends. The CDR3 length is 15 residues. The CDR3 coding sequence is TGTGCCAGCAGCCTAGGACGGAGTAACACCGGGGAGCTGTTTTTT. Its translation is CASSLGRSNTGELFF.

This sequence joins TRBV27 and TRBJ2-7; tentative D call: TRBD2 (6 bases). Per germline, CDR1 MNHEY and CDR2 SMNVEV (reference sequence). This CDR3 region has 13 residues. V was shortened by 2 bases and J by 5 bases, with 10 bases between the two germline ends. The CDR3, as DNA: TGTGCCAGCAGTTTAAACGGGAGACACGAGCAGTACTTC. As protein: CASSLNGRHEQYF.

The J gene is TRBJ2-7, the V gene TRBV28; perhaps TRBD1 as D (6 bases). The CDR3 is 13 amino acids. Germline V lookup: CDR1 MDHEN, CDR2 SYDVKM. Deletions cut 6 bases from V and 3 bases from J, with 12 bases between. The CDR3 DNA reads TGTGCCAGCAGCAATCACAGGGACTACGAGCAGTACTTC. Its protein product is CASSNHRDYEQYF.

V is TRBV7-9 and J is TRBJ1-1, with a tentative D call TRBD1 (6 bases). V was pared by 1 base and J by 4 bases, with 13 bases between. The length of the CDR3 is 15 residues. Germline values: CDR1 SEHNR, CDR2 FQNEAQ (reference sequence). CDR3 sequence (DNA): TGTGCCAGCAGCTTAGGTGGGGAGGGGGGCACTGAAGCTTTCTTT. Translated: CASSLGGEGGTEAFF. The full variable domain, its missing parts supplied by reference TRBV7-9 and TRBJ1-1, is DTGVSQNPRHKITKRGQNVTFRCDPISEHNRLYWYRQTLGQGPEFLTYFQNEAQLEKSRLLSDRFSAERPKGSFSTLEIQRTEQGDSAMYLCASSLGGEGGTEAFFGQGTRLTVV.

V gene TRBV5-1 combines with J gene TRBJ2-1, with 8 bases that match TRBD2. The germline gives CDR1 SGHRS, CDR2 YFSETQ. The CDR3 is made up of 14 amino acids. With 6 bases clipped from V and 3 bases from J, the junction kept 5 bases outside the gene matches. The CDR3 DNA is TGCGCCAGCACACCGGGAGGGAACTACAATGAGCAGTTCTTC. It codes for CASTPGGNYNEQFF.

This chain joins TRBV7-3 and TRBJ2-3; tentatively, D is TRBD1 (5 bases). V dropped 3 bases and J dropped 10 bases, with 11 bases sitting between them. Germline V gene sequence: CDR1 SGHTA, CDR2 FQGTGA. CDR3 size: 12 residues. CDR3 DNA sequence: TGTGCCAGCAGCTTCGTTCAAGGGGCGCAGTATTTT. It encodes CASSFVQGAQYF. The whole variable domain, remainder taken from reference TRBV7-3 and TRBJ2-3, is GAGVSQTPSNKVTEKGKYVELRCDPISGHTALYWYRQSLGQGPEFLIYFQGTGAADDSGLPNDRFFAVRPEGSVSTLKIQRTERGDSAVYLCASSFVQGAQYFGPGTRLTVL.

This sequence joins TRBV5-6 and TRBJ2-4; D is perhaps TRBD2 (6 bases). Germline values: CDR1 SGHDT, CDR2 YYEEEE. There are 13 residues in the CDR3. Trimming cost V 2 bases and J 8 bases, with 11 bases left between them. CDR3 DNA sequence: TGTGCCAGCAGCTTTGGAGGGGTGTACATTCAGTACTTC. Amino acids: CASSFGGVYIQYF. Complete variable domain (other parts from reference TRBV5-6 and TRBJ2-4): DAGVTQSPTHLIKTRGQQVTLRCSPKSGHDTVSWYQQALGQGPQFIFQYYEEEERQRGNFPDRFSGHQFPNYSSELNVNALLLGDSALYLCASSFGGVYIQYFGAGTRLSVL.

This clone was recorded a few times. The gene calls are TRBV29-1 and TRBJ1-3, with D possibly matching TRBD1 (6 bases). Trimming removed 3 bases at V and 4 bases at J, with 16 bases between. CDR3 length: 15 amino acids. Germline V gene lookup returns CDR1 SQVTM and CDR2 ANQGSEA. Here the CDR3 DNA reads TGCAGCGTTGACTCCGGCGGGGGCGACGGAAACACCATATATTTT. Amino acids: CSVDSGGGDGNTIYF. Full variable domain (missing parts from reference TRBV29-1 and TRBJ1-3): SAVISQKPSRDICQRGTSLTIQCQVDSQVTMMFWYRQQPGQSLTLIATANQGSEATYESGFVIDKFPISRPNLTFSTLTVSNMSPEDSSIYLCSVDSGGGDGNTIYFGEGSWLTVV.

The chain joins TRBV14 to TRBJ1-6, with TRBD1 matching over 7 bases. From germline, CDR1 is SGHDN and CDR2 FVKESK. This CDR3 region has 15 residues. J lost 6 bases, V lost 1 base, and 3 bases had no gene match. The CDR3 sequence is CASSQVAGGNSPLHF. The DNA of the CDR3 is TGTGCCAGCAGCCAAGTGGCAGGGGGTAATTCACCCCTCCACTTT.

The chain couples TRBV6-1 to TRBJ2-2; TRBD2 agrees at 9 bases. CDR3 length: 15 residues. Germline V gene data show CDR1 as MNHNS and CDR2 as SASEGT. After removal of 2 bases from V and 5 bases from J, the junction contained 3 bases not matched to a gene. As DNA, the CDR3 is TGTGCCAGCAGTGAAACTCTAGCGGGGACCGGGGAGCTGTTTTTT. Amino acids: CASSETLAGTGELFF.

V is TRBV27 and J is TRBJ2-7; 11 bases line up with TRBD2. J gave up 0 bases and V 6 bases, and 1 base lay outside the gene matches. The CDR3 consists of 14 residues. In germline, CDR1 is MNHEY, CDR2 SMNVEV (reference sequence). CDR3 region: CASSTSGSSYEQYF. CDR3 bases: TGTGCCAGCAGCACTAGCGGGAGCTCCTACGAGCAGTACTTC.

The V call is TRBV15, the J call TRBJ2-3, with D unresolved. This CDR3 has 14 amino acids. Trimming stripped 3 bases from V and 4 bases from J, with 11 bases between. Germline CDR1 LNHNV, CDR2 YYDKDF (reference sequence). The CDR3 sequence is CATSSGWSADTQYF. The CDR3 DNA is TGTGCCACCAGCAGTGGATGGAGCGCAGATACGCAGTATTTT.

The chain's CDR3 is CASSADRARGNTIYF. Here the CDR3 DNA reads TGTGCCAGCAGCGCCGACAGGGCGCGAGGAAACACCATATATTTT. The genes are TRBV9 and TRBJ1-3, with 7 positions matching TRBD1. Germline V lookup: CDR1 SGDLS, CDR2 YYNGEE. The V and J ends lost 3 bases and 4 bases, in that order; junction bases with no gene match: 7. This CDR3 has 15 residues.

The V call is TRBV7-8, the J call TRBJ1-4; tentative D call: TRBD1 (5 bases). CDR3 length equals 16 residues. V was pared by 5 bases and J by 0 bases, with 13 bases between. Germline V gene lookup returns CDR1 SGHVS and CDR2 FQNEAQ. Here the CDR3 reads CASSIQGFPTNEKLFF. The CDR3, as DNA: TGTGCCAGCAGCATTCAGGGTTTCCCAACTAATGAAAAACTGTTTTTT. The full variable domain, completed using reference TRBV7-8 and TRBJ1-4, is GAGVSQSPRYKVAKRGQDVALRCDPISGHVSLFWYQQALGQGPEFLTYFQNEAQLDKSGLPSDRFFAERPEGSVSTLKIQRTQQEDSAVYLCASSIQGFPTNEKLFFGSGTQLSVL.

This clone was seen more than once but under ten times. The chain is built from TRBV7-3 and TRBJ2-5; 7 bases map to TRBD2. The V segment lost 5 bases and the J segment 3 bases; nucleotides outside the gene matches: 6. CDR3 length: 14 residues. Per germline, CDR1 SGHTA and CDR2 FQGTGA. The chain's CDR3 is CASSPTAGEETQYF. The CDR3 coding sequence is TGTGCCAGCAGCCCGACTGCGGGGGAAGAGACCCAGTACTTC.

The genes are TRBV11-2 and TRBJ2-5, with TRBD1 matching 10 bases. This CDR3 contains 15 residues. Germline assignment: CDR1 SGHAT and CDR2 FQNNGV. Trimming at V came to 5 bases and at J to 3 bases, leaving 6 bases not matched to a gene. The CDR3 coding sequence is TGTGCCAGCAGCGCGTCGGGACAGGGGAAAGAGACCCAGTACTTC. It translates to CASSASGQGKETQYF.